The next 23 T cell receptor beta chains were all read from a single sample in a study of spatial heterogeneity in lung cancer (dated by TCRdb to about 2019). Results and caveats for the whole study, not just this receptor: The number of expanded intratumoral alpha and beta TCRs correlated with the tumor nonsynonymous mutation count.

Their specific antigens are unknown. The method was 5' RACE. The data were produced on a NextSeq 500. TCRdb took the public reads, trimmed them with fastp at Q25, ran MiXCR for clone calling and kept in-frame beta chains. Rows matching on CDR3 protein sequence are summarized as one entry with the most common DNA and genes. Recorded for this sample are roughly 23,000 distinct CDR3 sequences; about 4.5% of them occurred a single time. The ten largest clones represent roughly 9.9% of the sample. The label giving this sample's time point can be read as: sample taken at primary tumor resection. Sequenced material: lung tumor tissue, taken at surgery. These receptors all come from a male donor with early-stage non-small cell lung cancer.

This clonotype was counted many times. DNA of the CDR3: TGCGCCAGCAGCTCCGGGGCCACCTTAGAAGCTTTCTTT. It translates to CASSSGATLEAFF. V and J are TRBV5-1 and TRBJ1-1; TRBD1 might be the D (5 bases). In germline, CDR1 is SGHRS, CDR2 YFSETQ. This CDR3 region has 13 residues. V was cut by 3 bases and J by 8 bases, with 14 bases left in between.

This clonotype was recorded at least ten times. The chain couples TRBV12-3 or TRBV12-4 to TRBJ2-7, with D possibly matching TRBD2 (5 bases). This CDR3 is built from 14 residues. V shed 5 bases and J shed 5 bases, with 16 bases lying between them. CDR3 loop: CASSRGPGTHEQYF. In DNA form, the CDR3 reads TGTGCCAGCAGTCGAGGACCGGGAACGCACGAGCAGTACTTC.

This clonotype has a count of ten or more. The V and J genes are TRBV12-3 or TRBV12-4 and TRBJ2-7; D is unresolved. Trimming stripped 0 bases from V and 0 bases from J, with 9 bases between. The CDR3 is 15 amino acids. The chain's CDR3 is CASSLAAVSSYEQYF. In DNA, the CDR3 is TGTGCCAGCAGTTTAGCGGCGGTGAGCTCCTACGAGCAGTACTTC.

This clonotype was counted at least ten times. The J gene is TRBJ2-5, the V gene TRBV7-3; possibly TRBD2 for D (6 bases). The CDR3 covers 11 residues. CDR1 is SGHTA and CDR2 is FQGTGA in the germline V gene. Trimming took 4 bases from V and 7 from J, leaving 7 bases between them. CDR3 protein: CASSSGGTQYF. CDR3 nucleotide sequence: TGTGCCAGCAGCTCCGGGGGGACCCAGTACTTC.

This clonotype came up a few times. This may arise from a read error, as a much more abundant clone is one base away. The chain joins TRBV5-1 to TRBJ2-7; tentatively, D is TRBD1 or TRBD2 (5 bases each). The V end lost 6 bases, the J end lost 7 bases, and 23 bases lay between the germline ends. The CDR3 is 15 amino acids. Germline-derived CDR1 and CDR2 are SGHRS and YFSETQ. CDR3: CASNYRGSGAEEQYF. The DNA of the CDR3 is TGCGCCAGCAACTATCGGGGATCCGGGGCGGAAGAGCAGTACTTC.

This clonotype was counted ten times or more. The chain recombines TRBV10-3 with TRBJ2-7, with 10 bases matching TRBD1. After removal of 6 bases from V and 5 bases from J, the junction contained 4 bases not matched to a gene. The CDR3 has 13 residues. Germline V gene lookup returns CDR1 ENHRY and CDR2 SYGVKD. CDR3 sequence (DNA): TGTGCCATCAGCGCCGGGACAGGGGACGAGCAGTACTTC. Protein sequence: CAISAGTGDEQYF.

The V gene is TRBV6-2 or TRBV6-3, the J gene TRBJ2-7; D uncertain. The CDR3 spans 13 residues. Trimming stripped 8 bases from V and 3 bases from J, with 14 bases between. Germline V lookup: CDR1 MNHEY, CDR2 SVGEGT. CDR3 amino acids: CASPRSLIYEQYF. As DNA, the CDR3 is TGTGCCAGCCCCCGATCACTAATCTACGAGCAGTACTTC.

At least ten counts were recorded for this clonotype. The rearrangement links TRBV29-1 to TRBJ1-2, with 7 bases fitting TRBD1. The CDR3 totals 14 residues. Germline V gene sequence: CDR1 SQVTM, CDR2 ANQGSEA. The V gene end was trimmed by 5 bases and the J gene end by 5 bases; junction bases not matched to a gene: 11. CDR3 coding DNA: TGCAGCGTTTATCGTCCGGGACAGCATTATGGCTACACCTTC. Translating gives CSVYRPGQHYGYTF.

This clonotype showed up many times. J is TRBJ2-3 and V is TRBV19; the match to TRBD2 covers 9 bases. Germline V gene lookup returns CDR1 LNHDA and CDR2 SQIVND (reference sequence). The ends lost 2 bases at V and 2 bases at J; junction bases unmatched: 8. The CDR3 extends over 17 amino acids. The CDR3 sequence is CASSISVAGGLTDTQYF. The CDR3 nucleotides are TGTGCCAGTAGTATATCGGTGGCGGGAGGGCTCACAGATACGCAGTATTTT.

At least ten counts were recorded for this clonotype. The chain links TRBV6-1 to TRBJ2-4, with 7 positions matching TRBD1. The germline gives CDR1 MNHNS, CDR2 SASEGT. CDR3 length: 12 amino acids. V was pared by 4 bases and J by 15 bases, with 9 bases of the junction left unmatched. The CDR3 DNA follows: TGTGCCAGCAGTGGGACAGGCCAGCTAATGTACTTC. Protein: CASSGTGQLMYF.

This clonotype was detected many times. The chain couples TRBV5-1 to TRBJ1-4; D is perhaps TRBD1 (5 bases). The CDR3 length is 16 residues. Trimming took 4 bases from V and 7 from J, leaving 20 bases between them. The germline gives CDR1 SGHRS, CDR2 YFSETQ. CDR3 DNA sequence: TGCGCCAGCAGCCTGGGGACTTCCTCTGGGGGTGAAAAACTGTTTTTT. Protein sequence: CASSLGTSSGGEKLFF.

This clonotype appeared many times. This chain joins TRBV28 and TRBJ1-2; D uncertain. Germline CDR1 is MDHEN and CDR2 is SYDVKM. This CDR3 is built from 11 residues. V gave up 4 bases and J gave up 8 bases, with 8 bases separating them. In DNA, the CDR3 is TGTGCCAGCAGTTCGGAAAGGGGCTACACCTTC. Residues: CASSSERGYTF.

A remark on this clonotype: A much larger clone is a single base away; this may be a read error. The rearrangement links TRBV11-2 to TRBJ2-3; 10 nucleotides align to TRBD2. Germline V gene sequence: CDR1 SGHAT, CDR2 FQNNGV. The CDR3 has 15 residues. CDR3 region: CVSRASGGATDTQYF. CDR3 coding DNA: TGTGTCAGCAGAGCCAGCGGGGGGGCCACAGATACGCAGTATTTT. The full variable domain, rest sourced from reference TRBV11-2 and TRBJ2-3, is EAGVAQSPRYKIIEKRQSVAFWCNPISGHATLYWYQQILGQGPKLLIQFQNNGVVDDSQLPKDRFSAERLKGVDSTLKIQPAKLEDSAVYLCVSRASGGATDTQYFGPGTRLTVL.

This clonotype was observed at least ten times. The rearrangement uses TRBV7-3 and TRBJ1-1; D unclear. The germline V gene encodes CDR1 SGHTA and CDR2 FQGTGA. The CDR3 is 13 residues long. V dropped 2 bases and J dropped 8 bases, with 12 bases sitting between them. For the CDR3, the DNA is TGTGCCAGCAGCTTAGAAAGGCCAGTCGAAGCTTTCTTT. It translates to CASSLERPVEAFF.

This clonotype was observed many times. The chain uses TRBV24-1 and TRBJ1-1; no reliable D call. Trimming pared 3 bases from V and 11 bases from J, leaving 9 bases between. There are 11 residues in the CDR3. The germline V gene has CDR1 KGHDR and CDR2 SFDVKD. The CDR3 DNA is TGTGCCACCAGTGATCCCACCGGGGCTTTCTTT. Translated, it gives CATSDPTGAFF.

To note about this clonotype: A much more abundant neighbour one base away suggests this may be a read error. The CDR3 ends on some other residue instead of the conserved phenylalanine or tryptophan, so this is likely a read error. The J gene is TRBJ1-1, the V gene TRBV7-9; 10 bases map to TRBD1. The length of the CDR3 is 14 residues. Germline CDR1 is SEHNR and CDR2 is FQNEAQ (reference sequence). Germline trimming cut 6 bases from V and 0 bases from J; bases unmatched to any gene: 1. DNA of the CDR3: TGTGCCAGCAGGGGACAGGGGATGAACACTGAAGCTTTCTCT. Amino acid sequence: CASRGQGMNTEAFS.

This clonotype was counted many times. The chain combines TRBV11-2 with TRBJ2-7; D call uncertain. This CDR3 comprises 12 residues. With 3 bases removed from V and 6 bases from J, the gap between germline ends came to 9 bases. CDR1 is SGHAT, CDR2 FQNNGV, per germline. The CDR3 coding sequence is TGTGCCAGCAGCTTCTCGGAATCCGAGCAGTACTTC. As protein: CASSFSESEQYF.

This clonotype was seen many times. CDR3 nucleotide sequence: TGTGCCAGCAGTTTTTCGGCAGGGGGTACTGCTGGGGCCAACGTCCTGACTTTC. It specifies CASSFSAGGTAGANVLTF. The genes are TRBV27 and TRBJ2-6, with 7 bases identical to TRBD1. The CDR3 consists of 18 residues. Germline V lookup: CDR1 MNHEY, CDR2 SMNVEV (reference sequence). Losses at the gene ends were 3 bases for V and 2 bases for J; bases not matched to a gene: 10.

This clonotype was recorded at least ten times. The V and J genes are TRBV20-1 and TRBJ2-4; 7 bases are shared with TRBD2. The CDR3 is 14 residues long. Germline V gene lookup returns CDR1 DFQATT and CDR2 SNEGSKA (reference sequence). V shed 5 bases, J shed 2 bases, and the junction held 6 bases outside the gene matches. CDR3 in amino acids: CSAPPGTTKNIQYF. As DNA, the CDR3 is TGCAGTGCTCCCCCAGGGACTACCAAAAACATTCAGTACTTC.

The gene calls are TRBV2 and TRBJ1-4; 7 nucleotides match TRBD1. This CDR3 is 15 amino acids long. V lost 0 bases and J lost 6; bases outside the gene matches: 4. Germline V gene data show CDR1 as SNHLY and CDR2 as FYNNEI. The CDR3 sequence is CASSEAQGEDEKLFF. CDR3 sequence (DNA): TGTGCCAGCAGTGAAGCTCAGGGGGAGGATGAAAAACTGTTTTTT.

In this sample, this clonotype turned up many times. The gene calls are TRBV7-9 and TRBJ2-1; no definite D call. This CDR3 comprises 13 residues. CDR1 and CDR2 (germline): SEHNR, FQNEAQ (reference sequence). Trimming shortened V by 3 bases and J by 8 bases, and 11 bases separated the two germline ends. CDR3 sequence (DNA): TGTGCCAGCAGCTTCGGCGTCCTCGATGAGCAGTTCTTC. Translating it yields CASSFGVLDEQFF.

This clonotype occurred many times. The J gene is TRBJ2-7, the V gene TRBV5-1, with D possibly being TRBD2 (6 bases). V shed 4 bases and J shed 7 bases, with 15 bases lying between them. Germline V gives CDR1 SGHRS, CDR2 YFSETQ. The length of the CDR3 is 13 residues. CDR3 sequence reads: CASSPARGGEQYF. The CDR3 DNA sequence: TGCGCCAGCAGCCCCGCGCGGGGTGGGGAGCAGTACTTC.

This clonotype was picked up many times. Compared with germline, one end of the junction differs, possibly owing to a read error. This chain connects TRBV6-2 or TRBV6-3 to TRBJ2-1; no reliable D call. CDR1 is MNHEY and CDR2 is SVGEGT in the germline V gene. The CDR3 totals 16 residues. The chain's CDR3 is CASSYGGRPTYTEQFF. CDR3 sequence (DNA): TGTGCCAGCAGTTACGGCGGACGGCCGACCTACACTGAGCAGTTCTTC.